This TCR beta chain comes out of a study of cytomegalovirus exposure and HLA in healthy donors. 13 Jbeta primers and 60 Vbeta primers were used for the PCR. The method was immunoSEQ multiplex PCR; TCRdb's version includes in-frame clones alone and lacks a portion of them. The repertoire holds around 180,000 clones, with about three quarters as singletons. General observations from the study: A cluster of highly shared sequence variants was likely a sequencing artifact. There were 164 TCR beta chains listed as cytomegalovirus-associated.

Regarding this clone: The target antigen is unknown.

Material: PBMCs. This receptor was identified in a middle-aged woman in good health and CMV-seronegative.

The CDR3 DNA is TGTGCCAGCAGCGCGAGAGGCAGGGGCGGATCTGGGGCCAACGTCCTGACTTTC. Its protein product is CASSARGRGGSGANVLTF. The chain carries TRBV2 and TRBJ2-6, with D possibly matching TRBD1 (6 bases). The CDR3 covers 18 residues. Germline V CDR1 and CDR2: SNHLY, FYNNEI. The ends were cut back, 6 bases at V and 1 base at J, with 19 bases in the middle.